The 26 T cell receptor beta chains below all came from one sample that was sequenced in a study of cytomegalovirus exposure and HLA in healthy donors. PCR used 60 Vbeta primers and 13 Jbeta primers. Using immunoSEQ multiplex PCR, the repertoire was profiled, and TCRdb retains in-frame clones only, with some absent. The top ten clones hold 2% to 2.5% of a sample with some 90,000 clones, around four fifths of them seen once. Sequenced input: PBMCs. These receptors came from a boy younger than 18 in good health and CMV-seronegative.

The chain links TRBV15 to TRBJ2-7; 11 bases match TRBD2. There are 15 residues in the CDR3. Germline trimming cut 0 bases from V and 4 bases from J; bases unmatched to any gene: 2. CDR1 and CDR2 from the germline V gene are LNHNV and YYDKDF (reference sequence). The CDR3 region has the DNA TGTGCCACCAGCAGAGAAACTAGCGGGGGATACGAGCAGTACTTC. Residues: CATSRETSGGYEQYF.

The chain recombines TRBV5-1 with TRBJ1-2; tentatively, D is TRBD1 (6 bases). The CDR3 has 14 residues. Germline CDR1 reads SGHRS; CDR2 reads YFSETQ. Deletions cut 4 bases from V and 8 bases from J, with 18 bases between. The CDR3 DNA follows: TGCGCCAGCAGCGGGGACGGGGGGCAGAGGGGCTACACCTTC. Amino acid sequence: CASSGDGGQRGYTF.

V and J are TRBV5-1 and TRBJ2-3, with D possibly being TRBD1 (6 bases). The CDR3 totals 15 residues. Trimming stripped 0 bases from V and 2 bases from J, with 10 bases between. From germline, CDR1 is SGHRS and CDR2 YFSETQ. The CDR3 DNA reads as TGCGCCAGCAGCTTGGCTGGACAGTTCACAGATACGCAGTATTTT. Its translation: CASSLAGQFTDTQYF.

The V gene is TRBV7-9, the J gene TRBJ1-5, with D possibly matching TRBD1 (5 bases). This CDR3 comprises 14 residues. The V end was cut by 6 bases, the J end by 3 bases, with 12 bases between. Germline V gene sequence: CDR1 SEHNR, CDR2 FQNEAQ (reference sequence). CDR3 nucleotide sequence: TGTGCCAGCAGTTACCCAGGGTCCAATCAGCCCCAGCATTTT. As protein: CASSYPGSNQPQHF.

The chain employs TRBV9 and TRBJ1-1; TRBD1 is a possible D gene (6 bases). The CDR3 covers 16 residues. Germline V gene lookup returns CDR1 SGDLS and CDR2 YYNGEE. Between the trimmed V and J ends, which lost 3 bases and 1 base, there was a span of 16 bases. CDR3 residues: CASSGGGGLGNTEAFF. CDR3 coding DNA: TGTGCCAGCAGCGGAGGGGGGGGGTTGGGGAACACTGAAGCTTTCTTT.

This chain connects TRBV30 to TRBJ2-5; 10 bases agree with TRBD2. Looked up from germline, CDR1 is GTSNPN and CDR2 is SVGIG (reference sequence). The CDR3 sequence is 14 residues long. Trimming removed 4 bases from V and 4 bases from J; junction bases left unmatched: 6. The CDR3 nucleotides are TGTGCCTGGACCAAGCCTAGCGGGGGAGAGACCCAGTACTTC. Residues: CAWTKPSGGETQYF.

The chain employs TRBV10-3 and TRBJ2-1; D possibly corresponds to TRBD1 (5 bases). Per germline, CDR1 ENHRY and CDR2 SYGVKD. V was clipped by 0 bases and J by 8 bases, with 17 bases between them. This CDR3 has 16 amino acids. The CDR3 region is CAISESTSQGRDEQFF. CDR3 nucleotide sequence: TGTGCCATCAGTGAGTCGACTTCCCAGGGTAGGGATGAGCAGTTCTTC.

This clone turned up a few times. The chain employs TRBV6-1 and TRBJ1-6; no definite D call. V dropped 1 base and J dropped 0 bases, with 4 bases sitting between them. Germline V gives CDR1 MNHNS, CDR2 SASEGT. The CDR3 totals 15 residues. Here the CDR3 reads CASSEGLSYNSPLHF. CDR3 DNA: TGTGCCAGCAGTGAAGGTCTCTCCTATAATTCACCCCTCCACTTT.

The V gene is TRBV7-6, the J gene TRBJ2-7, with a tentative D call TRBD1 (5 bases). This CDR3 region has 14 residues. V dropped 5 bases and J dropped 3 bases, with 14 bases sitting between them. Germline V gene data show CDR1 as SGHVS and CDR2 as FNYEAQ. The CDR3 DNA reads TGTGCCAGCAGCCCCCCAGGAACAGGCTACGAGCAGTACTTC. Its translation: CASSPPGTGYEQYF.

The rearrangement uses TRBV7-6 and TRBJ1-1; unclear D gene. Germline values: CDR1 SGHVS, CDR2 FNYEAQ. Trimming took 1 base from V and 8 from J, leaving 17 bases between them. This CDR3 comprises 15 residues. The CDR3 loop is CASSLVPGLRNEAFF. The CDR3 DNA follows: TGTGCCAGCAGCTTAGTCCCAGGCTTGAGAAACGAAGCTTTCTTT.

V usage is TRBV7-8 and J usage is TRBJ2-2; possible D gene TRBD1, 5 bases. V shed 5 bases and J shed 6 bases, with 10 bases lying between them. CDR1 and CDR2 (germline): SGHVS, FQNEAQ. The CDR3 consists of 13 residues. The CDR3 loop reads CASSLKGSGELFF. CDR3 DNA sequence: TGTGCCAGCAGCCTAAAGGGGTCCGGGGAGCTGTTTTTT.

J is TRBJ1-1 and V is TRBV10-3; 9 bases line up with TRBD1. V gave up 2 bases and J gave up 3 bases; unmatched junction bases: 10. CDR1 is ENHRY and CDR2 is SYGVKD in the germline V gene. CDR3 length equals 17 residues. The CDR3 protein is CAISELIQGAKDTEAFF. In nucleotides, the CDR3 is TGTGCCATCAGTGAGCTTATACAGGGGGCGAAGGACACTGAAGCTTTCTTT.

This clone was picked up one time. The genes are TRBV5-1 and TRBJ1-1; D ambiguous. Germline V gene lookup returns CDR1 SGHRS and CDR2 YFSETQ. This CDR3 contains 12 residues. Trimming took 4 bases from V and 8 from J, leaving 12 bases between them. The CDR3 is CASSPGVSEAFF. The DNA of the CDR3 is TGCGCCAGCAGCCCCGGGGTGTCCGAAGCTTTCTTT.

V usage is TRBV7-2 and J usage is TRBJ2-3; D remains unclear. Trimming shortened V by 0 bases and J by 5 bases, and 3 bases separated the two germline ends. CDR3 length: 12 residues. Germline V gene sequence: CDR1 SGHTA, CDR2 FQGNSA. The CDR3 loop reads CASSLALDTQYF. CDR3 nucleotides: TGTGCCAGCAGCTTAGCCTTAGATACGCAGTATTTT. Full variable domain (outside the CDR3, taken from reference TRBV7-2 and TRBJ2-3): GAGVSQSPSNKVTEKGKDVELRCDPISGHTALYWYRQSLGQGLEFLIYFQGNSAPDKSGLPSDRFSAERTGGSVSTLTIQRTQQEDSAVYLCASSLALDTQYFGPGTRLTVL.

In nucleotides, the CDR3 is TGCGCCAGCAGCCAAGGAATAGGGACTGCTGCAACTAATGAAAAACTGTTTTTT. This translates into CASSQGIGTAATNEKLFF. The chain combines TRBV4-3 with TRBJ1-4; perhaps TRBD1 as D (5 bases). Per the germline V gene, CDR1 is LGHNA and CDR2 is YSLEER. The CDR3 runs to 18 residues. Trimming shortened V by 1 base and J by 0 bases, and 15 bases separated the two germline ends.

This chain connects TRBV7-2 to TRBJ2-7, with D maybe TRBD1 (6 bases). The V gene lost 5 bases and the J gene lost 2 bases, with 10 bases spanning the gap. This CDR3 is 13 amino acids long. Looked up from germline, CDR1 is SGHTA and CDR2 is FQGNSA. The CDR3 protein is CASSKQGPYEQYF. CDR3 DNA: TGTGCCAGCAGCAAACAGGGTCCCTACGAGCAGTACTTC.

The rearrangement uses TRBV6-5 and TRBJ1-2; TRBD1 might be the D (5 bases). CDR3 size: 12 residues. In germline, CDR1 is MNHEY, CDR2 SVGAGI. The V end lost 8 bases, the J end lost 2 bases, and 9 bases lay between the germline ends. CDR3 protein: CASGHENYGYTF. CDR3 bases: TGTGCCAGCGGACACGAGAACTATGGCTACACCTTC.

The chain uses TRBV18 and TRBJ1-5; 7 bases are a match to TRBD1. The V gene's germline CDR1 is KGHSH and CDR2 LQKENI. The V gene end was trimmed by 4 bases and the J gene end by 7 bases; junction bases not matched to a gene: 7. This CDR3 region has 14 residues. In DNA form, the CDR3 reads TGTGCCAGCTCACGAGGGGGCAGTGGGCAGCCCCAGCATTTT. Translated: CASSRGGSGQPQHF.

A few counts support this clone. This chain connects TRBV6-5 to TRBJ1-5; no firm D call. The CDR3 length is 14 residues. Deletions cut 5 bases from V and 0 bases from J, with 8 bases between. Germline V lookup: CDR1 MNHEY, CDR2 SVGAGI. CDR3 in DNA: TGTGCCAGCAGTCCAGTTAATAGCAATCAGCCCCAGCATTTT. Translation: CASSPVNSNQPQHF.

V usage is TRBV4-2 and J usage is TRBJ1-5; the D gene is possibly TRBD1 (5 bases). V lost 0 bases and J lost 4, with 7 bases in between. Germline CDR1 reads LGHNA; CDR2 reads YNFKEQ. The CDR3 covers 14 residues. DNA of the CDR3: TGTGCCAGCAGCCAAGATTCAGGGAATCAGCCCCAGCATTTT. Translation gives CASSQDSGNQPQHF.

The chain joins TRBV6-5 to TRBJ2-7, with 12 bases that match TRBD2. Germline V gives CDR1 MNHEY, CDR2 SVGAGI. This CDR3 is built from 13 residues. J was trimmed by 7 bases and V by 6 bases; bases with no gene match: 4. CDR3 DNA sequence: TGTGCCAGCAGGAGACTAGCGGGAGAAGAGCAGTACTTC. This translates into CASRRLAGEEQYF.

The genes are TRBV7-2 and TRBJ1-5, with TRBD1 identical over 11 bases. The CDR3 sequence is 15 residues long. V dropped 4 bases and J dropped 7; count of bases not matched to a gene: 6. Germline loops: CDR1 SGHTA, CDR2 FQGNSA. CDR3 in amino acids: CASSWDRGGHQPQHF. As DNA, the CDR3 is TGTGCCAGCAGCTGGGACAGGGGGGGCCACCAGCCCCAGCATTTT.

The V and J genes are TRBV6-1 and TRBJ2-7, with D maybe TRBD1 (6 bases). Trimming removed 4 bases from V and 1 base from J, with 8 bases in between. CDR3 length: 13 residues. Germline values: CDR1 MNHNS, CDR2 SASEGT. CDR3 DNA: TGTGCCAGCAGTGTCGACAGGTCCTACGAGCAGTACTTC. Its translation is CASSVDRSYEQYF.

This clone appeared a few times. The rearrangement joins TRBV25-1 to TRBJ1-1; tentatively, D is TRBD1 (5 bases). V lost 3 bases, J lost 1 base, and 12 bases lay in between. The CDR3 length is 15 residues. Germline V lookup: CDR1 MGHDK, CDR2 SYGVNS. The CDR3 DNA reads TGTGCCAGCAGTGAGGGGGTGGGGGGGAACACTGAAGCTTTCTTT. Protein product: CASSEGVGGNTEAFF.

This clone appeared once. This chain joins TRBV11-2 and TRBJ1-2; D gene uncertain. The germline V gene encodes CDR1 SGHAT and CDR2 FQNNGV. V dropped 8 bases and J dropped 1 base, with 8 bases sitting between them. This CDR3 is built from 12 residues. For the CDR3, the DNA is TGTGCCAGCTCAGAGCGTAACTATGGCTACACCTTC. This gives the protein CASSERNYGYTF.

This chain joins TRBV4-1 and TRBJ1-5; 8 bases agree with TRBD1. CDR3 length: 18 residues. Germline CDR1 MGHRA, CDR2 YSYEKL. V shed 0 bases, J shed 7 bases, and the junction held 14 bases outside the gene matches. The CDR3 DNA follows: TGCGCCAGCAGCCAAGATGGAGGGCAGGGGGCATGGGGACAGCCCCAGCATTTT. Translated: CASSQDGGQGAWGQPQHF.